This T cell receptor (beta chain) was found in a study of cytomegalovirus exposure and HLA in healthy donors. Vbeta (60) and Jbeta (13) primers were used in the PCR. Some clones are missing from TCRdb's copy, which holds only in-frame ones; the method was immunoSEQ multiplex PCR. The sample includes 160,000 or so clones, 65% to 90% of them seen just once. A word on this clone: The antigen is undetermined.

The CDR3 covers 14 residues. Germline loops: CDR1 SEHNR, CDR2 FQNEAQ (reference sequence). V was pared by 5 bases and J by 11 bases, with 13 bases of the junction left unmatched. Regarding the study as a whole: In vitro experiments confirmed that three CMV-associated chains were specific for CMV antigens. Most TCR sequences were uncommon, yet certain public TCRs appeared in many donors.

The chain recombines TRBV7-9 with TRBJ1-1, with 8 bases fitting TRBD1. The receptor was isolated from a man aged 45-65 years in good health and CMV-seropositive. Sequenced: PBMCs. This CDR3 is CASSPRTGSFEAFF. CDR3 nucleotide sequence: TGTGCCAGCAGCCCACGGACAGGGTCGTTTGAGGCTTTCTTT.